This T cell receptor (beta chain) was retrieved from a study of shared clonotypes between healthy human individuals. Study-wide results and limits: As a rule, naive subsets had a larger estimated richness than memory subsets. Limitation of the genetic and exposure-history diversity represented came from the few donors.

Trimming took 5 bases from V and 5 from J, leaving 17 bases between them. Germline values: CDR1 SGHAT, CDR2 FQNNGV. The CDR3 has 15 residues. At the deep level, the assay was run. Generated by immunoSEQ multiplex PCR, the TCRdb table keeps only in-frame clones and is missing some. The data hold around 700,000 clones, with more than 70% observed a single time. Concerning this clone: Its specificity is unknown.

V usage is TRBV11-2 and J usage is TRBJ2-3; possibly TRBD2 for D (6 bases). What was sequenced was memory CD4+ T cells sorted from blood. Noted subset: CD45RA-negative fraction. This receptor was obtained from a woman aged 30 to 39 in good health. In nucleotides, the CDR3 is TGTGCCAGCAGCACCTCTCCGGGAGCGGGAGATACGCAGTATTTT. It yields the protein CASSTSPGAGDTQYF.